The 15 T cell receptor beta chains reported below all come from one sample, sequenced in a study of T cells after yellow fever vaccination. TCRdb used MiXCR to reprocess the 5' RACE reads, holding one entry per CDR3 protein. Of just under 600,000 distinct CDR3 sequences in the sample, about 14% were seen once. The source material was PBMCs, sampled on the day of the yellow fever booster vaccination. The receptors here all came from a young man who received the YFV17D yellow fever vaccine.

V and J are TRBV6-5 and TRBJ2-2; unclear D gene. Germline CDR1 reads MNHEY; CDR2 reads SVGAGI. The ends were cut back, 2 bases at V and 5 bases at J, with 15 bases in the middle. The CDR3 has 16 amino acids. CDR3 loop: CASSYPLASGTGELFF. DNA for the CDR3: TGTGCCAGCAGTTACCCTCTTGCGTCCGGGACCGGGGAGCTGTTTTTT.

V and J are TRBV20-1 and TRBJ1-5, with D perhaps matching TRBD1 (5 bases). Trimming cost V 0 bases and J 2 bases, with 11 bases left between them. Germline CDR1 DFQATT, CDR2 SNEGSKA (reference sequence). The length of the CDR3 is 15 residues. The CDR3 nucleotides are TGCAGTGCTAGAGATGGCGGGGCAGGCAATCAGCCCCAGCATTTT. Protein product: CSARDGGAGNQPQHF.

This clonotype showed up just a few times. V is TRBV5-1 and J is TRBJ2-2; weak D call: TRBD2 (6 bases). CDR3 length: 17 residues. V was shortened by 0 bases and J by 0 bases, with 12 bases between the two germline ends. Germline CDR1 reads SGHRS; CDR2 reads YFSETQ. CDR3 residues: CASSLAGSGSNTGELFF. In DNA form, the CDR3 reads TGCGCCAGCAGCTTGGCCGGCAGCGGGTCGAACACCGGGGAGCTGTTTTTT.

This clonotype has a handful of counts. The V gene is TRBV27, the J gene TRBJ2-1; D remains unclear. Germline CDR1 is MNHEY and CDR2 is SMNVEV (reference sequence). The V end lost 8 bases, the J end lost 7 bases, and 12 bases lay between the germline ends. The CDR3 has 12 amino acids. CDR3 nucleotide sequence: TGTGCCAGCCAAGAGAGTGGGAATGAGCAGTTCTTC. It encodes CASQESGNEQFF.

CDR3 DNA sequence: TGTGCCAGCAGCCCACCGGGGAGCGGGGTTACCCTTGGTGCGGAGTACTTC. It specifies CASSPPGSGVTLGAEYF. This chain links TRBV7-2 with TRBJ2-7, with 7 positions matching TRBD2. Germline V gives CDR1 SGHTA, CDR2 FQGNSA. The CDR3 is 17 residues long. J gave up 11 bases and V 5 bases, and 24 bases lay outside the gene matches.

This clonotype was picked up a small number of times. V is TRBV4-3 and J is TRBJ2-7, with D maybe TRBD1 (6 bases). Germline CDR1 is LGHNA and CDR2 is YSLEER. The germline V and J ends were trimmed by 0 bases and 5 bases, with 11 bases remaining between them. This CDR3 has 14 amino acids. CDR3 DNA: TGCGCCAGCAGCCAAGATCGCAGGGGCCACGAGCAGTACTTC. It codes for CASSQDRRGHEQYF.

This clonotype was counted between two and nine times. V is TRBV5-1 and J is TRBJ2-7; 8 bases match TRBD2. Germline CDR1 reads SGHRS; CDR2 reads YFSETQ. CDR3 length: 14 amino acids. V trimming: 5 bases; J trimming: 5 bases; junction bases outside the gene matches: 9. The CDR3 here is CASRDTGGSHEQYF. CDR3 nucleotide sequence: TGCGCCAGCAGGGATACGGGAGGGTCCCACGAGCAGTACTTC.

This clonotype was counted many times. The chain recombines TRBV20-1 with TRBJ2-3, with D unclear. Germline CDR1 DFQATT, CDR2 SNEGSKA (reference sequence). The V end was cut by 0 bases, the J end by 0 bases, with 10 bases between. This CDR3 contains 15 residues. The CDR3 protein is CSARDRGGSTDTQYF. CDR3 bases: TGCAGTGCTAGAGATCGTGGCGGTAGCACAGATACGCAGTATTTT.

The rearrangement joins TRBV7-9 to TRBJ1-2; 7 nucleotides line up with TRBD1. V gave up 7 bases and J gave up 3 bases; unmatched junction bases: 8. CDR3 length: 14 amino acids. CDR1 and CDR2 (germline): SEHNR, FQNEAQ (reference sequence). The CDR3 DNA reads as TGTGCCAGCACCCCGACAGGGTGGGACTATGGCTACACCTTC. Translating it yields CASTPTGWDYGYTF.

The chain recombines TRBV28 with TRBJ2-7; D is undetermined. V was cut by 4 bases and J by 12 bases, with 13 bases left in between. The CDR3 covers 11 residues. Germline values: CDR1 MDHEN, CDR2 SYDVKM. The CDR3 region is CASSSTPRAYF. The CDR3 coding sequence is TGTGCCAGCAGTTCGACCCCTCGGGCGTACTTC. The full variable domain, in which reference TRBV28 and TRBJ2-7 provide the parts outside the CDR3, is DVKVTQSSRYLVKRTGEKVFLECVQDMDHENMFWYRQDPGLGLRLIYFSYDVKMKEKGDIPEGYSVSREKKERFSLILESASTNQTSMYLCASSSTPRAYFGPGTRLTVT.

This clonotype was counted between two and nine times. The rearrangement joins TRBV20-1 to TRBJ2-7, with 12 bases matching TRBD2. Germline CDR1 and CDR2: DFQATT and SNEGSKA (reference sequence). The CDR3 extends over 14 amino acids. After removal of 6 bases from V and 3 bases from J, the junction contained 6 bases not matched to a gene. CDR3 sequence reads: CSAFRLAGDYEQYF. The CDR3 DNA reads TGCAGTGCCTTCCGACTAGCGGGAGACTACGAGCAGTACTTC.

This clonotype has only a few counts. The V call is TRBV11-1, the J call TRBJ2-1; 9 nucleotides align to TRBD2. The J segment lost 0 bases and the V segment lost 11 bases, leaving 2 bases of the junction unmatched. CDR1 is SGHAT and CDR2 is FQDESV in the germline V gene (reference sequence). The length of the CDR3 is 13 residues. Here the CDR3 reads CAVAGDSYNEQFF. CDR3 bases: TGTGCCGTAGCGGGAGACTCCTACAATGAGCAGTTCTTC.

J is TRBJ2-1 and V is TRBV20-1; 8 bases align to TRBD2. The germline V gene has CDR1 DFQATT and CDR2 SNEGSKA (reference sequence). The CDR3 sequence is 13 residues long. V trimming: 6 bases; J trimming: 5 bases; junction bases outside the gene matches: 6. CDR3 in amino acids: CSAVGTRNNEQFF. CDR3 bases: TGCAGTGCCGTGGGGACTAGAAACAATGAGCAGTTCTTC.

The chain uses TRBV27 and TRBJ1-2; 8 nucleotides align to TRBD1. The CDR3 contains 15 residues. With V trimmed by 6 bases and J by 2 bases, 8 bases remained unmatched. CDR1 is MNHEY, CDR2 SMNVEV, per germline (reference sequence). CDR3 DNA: TGTGCCAGCAGGACGGACAGGGCGAGAAACTATGGCTACACCTTC. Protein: CASRTDRARNYGYTF.

Here the CDR3 reads CASSFPGAPSPYEQYF. In DNA form, the CDR3 reads TGTGCCAGCAGCTTCCCAGGGGCCCCAAGCCCCTACGAGCAGTACTTC. The chain links TRBV7-2 to TRBJ2-7; maybe TRBD1 (6 bases). V was pared by 3 bases and J by 2 bases, with 17 bases between. CDR1 and CDR2 from the germline V gene are SGHTA and FQGNSA. The length of the CDR3 is 16 residues. The full variable domain, in which reference TRBV7-2 and TRBJ2-7 provide the parts outside the CDR3, is GAGVSQSPSNKVTEKGKDVELRCDPISGHTALYWYRQSLGQGLEFLIYFQGNSAPDKSGLPSDRFSAERTGGSVSTLTIQRTQQEDSAVYLCASSFPGAPSPYEQYFGPGTRLTVT.